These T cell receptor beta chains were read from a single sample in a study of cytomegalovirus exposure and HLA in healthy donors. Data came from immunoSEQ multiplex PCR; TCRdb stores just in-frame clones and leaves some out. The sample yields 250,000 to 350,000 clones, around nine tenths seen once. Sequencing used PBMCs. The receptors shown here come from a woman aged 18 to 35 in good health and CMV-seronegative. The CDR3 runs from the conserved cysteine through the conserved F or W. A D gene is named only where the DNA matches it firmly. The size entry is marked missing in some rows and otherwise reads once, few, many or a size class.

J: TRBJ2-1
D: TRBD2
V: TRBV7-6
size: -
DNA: TGTGCCAGCAGCTTTTGGACTAGCGGAGCGGGCCCTTACAATGAGCAGTTCTTC
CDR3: CASSFWTSGAGPYNEQFF

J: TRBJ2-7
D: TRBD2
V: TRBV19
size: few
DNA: TGTGCCAGCCACGGGACTAGCAAGTACGAGCAGTACTTC
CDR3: CASHGTSKYEQYF

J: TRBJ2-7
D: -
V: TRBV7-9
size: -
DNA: TGTGCCAGCAGCTTAAACGGCGGACAGAACTACGAGCAGTACTTC
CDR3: CASSLNGGQNYEQYF

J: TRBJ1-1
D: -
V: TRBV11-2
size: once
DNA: TGTGCCAGCAGCTTAGCAGGGTACACTGAAGCTTTCTTT
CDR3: CASSLAGYTEAFF

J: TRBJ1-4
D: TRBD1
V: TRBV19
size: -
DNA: TGTGCCAGTAGGGACTCCGGGACAGTAAATGAAAAACTGTTTTTT
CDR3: CASRDSGTVNEKLFF

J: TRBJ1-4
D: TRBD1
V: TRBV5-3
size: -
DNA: TGTACCCAGAAGCCCCATCCGGGACAGGGGGATGAAAAACTGTTTTTT
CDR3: CTQKPHPGQGDEKLFF

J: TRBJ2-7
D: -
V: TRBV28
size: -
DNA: TGTGCCACCACCGGGAGTCTGGATGGAGAGCAGTACTTC
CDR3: CATTGSLDGEQYF

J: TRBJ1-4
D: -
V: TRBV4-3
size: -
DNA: TGCGCCAGCAGTCGTGACGGAGGGGATGAAAAACTGTTTTTT
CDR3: CASSRDGGDEKLFF

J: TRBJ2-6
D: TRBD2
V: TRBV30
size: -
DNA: TGTGCCTGGAGCTGGGCGGGAGTCTCTGGGGCCAACGTCCTGACTTTC
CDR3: CAWSWAGVSGANVLTF

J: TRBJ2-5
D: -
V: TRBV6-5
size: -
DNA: TGTGCCAGCGGATCTAGAGGAGGCGGGGAGACCCAGTACTTC
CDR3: CASGSRGGGETQYF

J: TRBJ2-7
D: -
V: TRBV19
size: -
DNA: TGTGCCAGTAGTTCCCGACTAGGAGCCTACGAGCAGTACTTC
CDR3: CASSSRLGAYEQYF

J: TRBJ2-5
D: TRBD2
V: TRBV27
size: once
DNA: TGTGCCAGCAGTGGACTCATCGAAGCGGGACAAGAGACCCAGTACTTC
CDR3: CASSGLIEAGQETQYF

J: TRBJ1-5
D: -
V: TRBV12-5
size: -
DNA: TGTGCTAGTGGTTTAGAGGGAGGACAGCCCCAGCATTTT
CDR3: CASGLEGGQPQHF

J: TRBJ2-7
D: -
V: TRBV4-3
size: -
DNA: TGCGCCAGCAGCCAAGTAAGGGGATACGAGCAGTACTTC
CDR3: CASSQVRGYEQYF

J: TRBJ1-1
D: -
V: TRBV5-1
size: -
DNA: TGCGCCAGCAGCTTTTCGACAGGCAGGCAACTTAACACTGAAGCTTTCTTT
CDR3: CASSFSTGRQLNTEAFF

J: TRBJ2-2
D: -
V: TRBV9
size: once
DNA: TGTGCCAGCAGCGTACCAACGGGGGCGGGGGCCAACACCGGGGAGCTGTTTTTT
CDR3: CASSVPTGAGANTGELFF

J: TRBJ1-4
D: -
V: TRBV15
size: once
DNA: TGTGCCACCAGCCCAAACCCCGGACAGACTAATGAAAAACTGTTTTTT
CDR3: CATSPNPGQTNEKLFF

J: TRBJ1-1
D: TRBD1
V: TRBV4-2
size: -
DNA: TGTGCCAGCAGCCTTGGACAGGGCCCTGAAGCTTTCTTT
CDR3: CASSLGQGPEAFF

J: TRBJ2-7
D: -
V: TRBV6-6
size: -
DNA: TGTGCCAGCAGTTCAGGCCGGGAAAAGCAGTACTTC
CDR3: CASSSGREKQYF